This TCR beta chain was sequenced during a study of blood T cell repertoires in COVID-19. As for the study in general: PBMCs, B-cell-depleted T cells, or T cells provided the cDNA or gDNA that made up the material.

The protocol was immunoSEQ multiplex PCR, while the TCRdb copy is restricted to in-frame clones and leaves out a portion. The sample gives over 100,000 clones, roughly 85% of which show up once; 15% to 20% is in the top ten. CDR1 and CDR2 (germline): GTSNPN, SVGIG (reference sequence). V dropped 0 bases and J dropped 7 bases, with 10 bases sitting between them. CDR3 size: 14 residues. The sequenced sample consisted of peripheral blood. The rearrangement joins TRBV30 to TRBJ1-6; D remains ambiguous. This TCR came from an older woman with acute or convalescent COVID-19. DNA of the CDR3: TGTGCCTGGAGTGTAGCGGGCCGCAATTCACCCCTCCACTTT. It translates to CAWSVAGRNSPLHF. The full variable domain, its missing parts supplied by reference TRBV30 and TRBJ1-6, is SQTIHQWPATLVQPVGSPLSLECTVEGTSNPNLYWYRQAAGRGLQLLFYSVGIGQISSEVPQNLSASRPQDRQFILSSKKLLLSDSGFYLCAWSVAGRNSPLHFGNGTRLTVT.